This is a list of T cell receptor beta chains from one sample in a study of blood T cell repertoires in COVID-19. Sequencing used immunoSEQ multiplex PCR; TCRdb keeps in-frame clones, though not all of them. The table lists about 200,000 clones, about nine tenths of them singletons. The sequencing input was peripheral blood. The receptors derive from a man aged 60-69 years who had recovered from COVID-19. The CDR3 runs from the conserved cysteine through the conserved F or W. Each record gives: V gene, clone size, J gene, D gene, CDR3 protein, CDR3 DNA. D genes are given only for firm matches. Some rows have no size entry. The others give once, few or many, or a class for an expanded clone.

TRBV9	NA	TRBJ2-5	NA	CASSASGTPKETQYF	TGTGCCAGCAGCGCTAGTGGGACTCCAAAAGAGACCCAGTACTTC
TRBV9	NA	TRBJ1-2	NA	CASSGDRLANYGYTF	TGTGCCAGCAGCGGAGACAGGTTAGCTAACTATGGCTACACCTTC
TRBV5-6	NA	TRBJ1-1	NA	CASSLFYRGTEAFF	TGTGCCAGCAGCTTGTTTTATCGGGGTACTGAAGCTTTCTTT
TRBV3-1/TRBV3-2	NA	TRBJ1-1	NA	CASSQAAGARVTEAFF	TGTGCCAGCAGCCAAGCGGCGGGGGCTCGGGTAACTGAAGCTTTCTTT
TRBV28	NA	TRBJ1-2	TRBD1	CASTLTDRGYGYTF	TGTGCCAGCACTTTAACGGACAGGGGTTATGGCTACACCTTC
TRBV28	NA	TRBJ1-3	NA	CASSLQGRNTIYF	TGTGCCAGCAGTTTACAGGGGAGAAACACCATATATTTT
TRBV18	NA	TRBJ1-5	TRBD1	CASSQTGANQPQHF	TGTGCCAGCTCTCAGACAGGGGCCAATCAGCCCCAGCATTTT
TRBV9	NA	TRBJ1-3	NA	CASSVDRSGNTIYF	TGTGCCAGCAGCGTAGACAGGTCTGGAAACACCATATATTTT
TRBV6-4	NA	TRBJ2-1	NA	CASSARGSYNEQFF	TGTGCCAGCAGTGCCCGAGGCTCCTACAATGAGCAGTTCTTC
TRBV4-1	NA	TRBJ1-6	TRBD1	CASRTGQGLGSPLHF	TGCGCCAGCAGAACGGGACAGGGCCTCGGTTCACCCCTCCACTTT
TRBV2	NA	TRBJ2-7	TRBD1	CASSERTGNYEQYF	TGTGCCAGCAGTGAAAGGACAGGCAACTACGAGCAGTACTTC
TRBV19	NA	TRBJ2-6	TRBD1	CASHRRLQGSGANVLTF	TGTGCCAGTCACAGGAGATTACAGGGGTCCGGGGCCAACGTCCTGACTTTC
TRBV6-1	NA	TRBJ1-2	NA	CASSDGRARNYGYTF	TGTGCCAGCAGTGATGGGAGGGCTCGTAACTATGGCTACACCTTC
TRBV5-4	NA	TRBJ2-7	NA	CASSLGSVNYEQYF	TGTGCCAGCAGCTTGGGTTCAGTGAATTACGAGCAGTACTTC
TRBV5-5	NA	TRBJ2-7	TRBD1	CASSLGTGEGNEQYF	TGTGCCAGCAGCCTAGGGACAGGGGAGGGGAACGAGCAGTACTTC
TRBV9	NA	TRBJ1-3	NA	CASSVAGFGNTIYF	TGTGCCAGCAGCGTAGCAGGGTTCGGAAACACCATATATTTT
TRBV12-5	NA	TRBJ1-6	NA	CASAPDFSYNSPLHF	TGTGCTAGTGCCCCGGACTTCTCCTATAATTCACCCCTCCACTTT
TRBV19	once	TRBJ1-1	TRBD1	CASSAGQLVGAEAFF	TGTGCCAGTAGTGCGGGACAGCTTGTGGGTGCTGAAGCTTTCTTT
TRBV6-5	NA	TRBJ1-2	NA	CANPAGTYYGYTF	TGTGCCAACCCGGCGGGGACTTACTATGGCTACACCTTC
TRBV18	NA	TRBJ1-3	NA	CASSRMTDMAGNTIYF	TGTGCCAGCTCACGCATGACCGACATGGCTGGAAACACCATATATTTT
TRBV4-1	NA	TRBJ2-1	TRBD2	CASSQDLQRGGRWNEQFF	TGCGCCAGCAGCCAAGATCTCCAGCGGGGGGGCCGATGGAATGAGCAGTTCTTC
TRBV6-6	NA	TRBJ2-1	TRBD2	CASSYAPLAGGGEQFF	TGTGCCAGCAGTTACGCTCCACTAGCGGGGGGTGGTGAGCAGTTCTTC